The TCR beta chain under discussion was sequenced for a study of blood T cell repertoires in COVID-19 (dated by TCRdb to 2020 to 2021). Regarding the complete study: Collaborator samples came from the United States, Italy and Spain and covered acute and convalescent phases of COVID-19. The material from the prospective study consisted of cDNA or gDNA derived from T cells, B-cell-depleted T cells, or PBMCs. A freely available public database, intended as a resource for researchers studying the immune response to SARS-CoV-2, is where the repertoires were released. Where HLA class I and class II types were available, the types were taken from metadata supplied by the sample provider, not from assay-based typing. Deeply sampled blood TCRbeta repertoires from subjects exposed to, actively infected with, or recovered from COVID-19 were included in the dataset. Samples came from the ongoing ImmuneRACE study (first 160 participants) plus 1,254 subjects from 6 global collaborators. Nearly every sample came with metadata listing a de-identified subject ID, COVID-19 status, age in years and sex.

The immunoSEQ Assay, a bias-controlled multiplex PCR, was used to amplify TCRbeta CDR3 regions from genomic DNA. In the paper's pipeline: The number of nucleated cells in each sample was estimated from the amplification of reference gene primers within the assay. To quantify the absolute abundance of each unique TCRbeta CDR3 rearrangement, sequence reads were collapsed and filtered. For each sample, productive Simpson clonality was calculated as the square root of Simpson's diversity index across productive rearrangements. TCRdb mirrors the immuneACCESS table, restricted to in-frame sequences. Some clones are absent from its copies; in checked studies, under half trace to an unresolved V gene, and the reason for the others is unknown. That table gives V, J and clone size, and the DNA gave D and trimming. Here the sample has approximately 400,000 clones; more than 85% occur a single time. The ten top clones hold about 0.9% of the sample.

General study outcomes and caveats: The quantity of clinical and demographic metadata differed by source and by participant and was supplied without curation.

Here V drops 3 bases and J drops 0 bases, and the junction holds 9 bases not matched to any gene. The cysteine opens and the phenylalanine closes a CDR3 of 17 amino acids. The sequence is cut down to CDR3 DNA, 51 bases in frame from base 1. The germline V gene (reference sequence) gives CDR1 as LNHDA and CDR2 as SQIVND. In regard to this clone: Its antigen is still unknown. There are no base qualities to consult, and no much larger clone falls within one base.

Participants in the prospective study were aged roughly 18 to 89 years, lived in about two dozen United States geographic areas, and enrolled through a virtual design. To assign participants to cohorts, the prospective study relied on clinical history that participants themselves reported in a screening survey and a study questionnaire. Exposed participants were defined as having been in contact with someone with a PCR-confirmed or clinician-diagnosed COVID-19 case within 2 weeks of study entry. In the prospective study, whole blood, serum and a nasopharyngeal or oropharyngeal swab were collected from each participant by mobile phlebotomists. Additional blood draws and questionnaires over an approximately two-month period could optionally be provided by prospective study participants. Before DNA extraction, prospective study blood samples were shipped either frozen or at room temperature.

Material: PBMCs or T cells enriched from blood (not recorded which). The rearranged chain carries TRBV19 and TRBJ1-1, with 8 bases aligning to TRBD1. The origin of this receptor is a woman in her forties who had been exposed to COVID-19. The CDR3 protein is CASSILLDRVVNTEAFF. Here is the DNA: TGTGCCAGTAGTATTCTTCTGGACAGGGTCGTGAACACTGAAGCTTTCTTT.